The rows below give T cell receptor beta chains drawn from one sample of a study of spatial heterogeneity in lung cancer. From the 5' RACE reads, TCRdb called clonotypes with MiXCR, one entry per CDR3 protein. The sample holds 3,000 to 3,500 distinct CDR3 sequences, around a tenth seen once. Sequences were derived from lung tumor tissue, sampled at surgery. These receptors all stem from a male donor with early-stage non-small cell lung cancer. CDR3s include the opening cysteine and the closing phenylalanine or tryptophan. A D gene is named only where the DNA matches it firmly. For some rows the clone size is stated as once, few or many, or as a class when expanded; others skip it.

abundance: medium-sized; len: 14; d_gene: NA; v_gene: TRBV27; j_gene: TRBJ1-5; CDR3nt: TGTGCCAGCAGTTTACGGAGGGGCGATCAGCCCCAGCATTTT; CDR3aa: CASSLRRGDQPQHF
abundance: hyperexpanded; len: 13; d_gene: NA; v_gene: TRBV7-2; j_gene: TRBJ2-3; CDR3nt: TGTGCCAGCAGCTTGATCCGCACAGATACGCAGTATTTT; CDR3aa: CASSLIRTDTQYF
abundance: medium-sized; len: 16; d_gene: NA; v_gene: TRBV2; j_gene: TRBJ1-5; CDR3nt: TGTGCCAGCAGGGGAAGAACAGCGAATAGCAATCAGCCCCAGCATTTT; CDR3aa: CASRGRTANSNQPQHF
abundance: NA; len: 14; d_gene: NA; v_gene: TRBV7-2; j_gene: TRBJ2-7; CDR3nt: TGTGCCAGCAGCCTCCGGGACACCGACTACGAGCAGTACTTC; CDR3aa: CASSLRDTDYEQYF
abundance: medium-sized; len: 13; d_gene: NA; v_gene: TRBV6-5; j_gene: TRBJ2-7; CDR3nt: TGTGCCAGCAGCCAGGGACAATCCAACGAGCAGTACTTC; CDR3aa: CASSQGQSNEQYF
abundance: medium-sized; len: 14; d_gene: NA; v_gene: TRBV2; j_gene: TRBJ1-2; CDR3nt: TGTGCCAGCAGTGACATGGCCTTATACTATGGCTACACCTTC; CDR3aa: CASSDMALYYGYTF
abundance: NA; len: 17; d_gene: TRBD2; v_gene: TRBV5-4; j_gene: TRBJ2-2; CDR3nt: TGTGCCAGCAGTTCTGGACTAGCGGGCTCAAACACCGGGGAGCTGTTTTTT; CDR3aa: CASSSGLAGSNTGELFF
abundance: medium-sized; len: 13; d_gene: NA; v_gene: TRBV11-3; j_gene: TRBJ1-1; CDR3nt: TGTGCCAGCAGCTTAAGCGTCTACACTGAAGCTTTCTTT; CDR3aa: CASSLSVYTEAFF
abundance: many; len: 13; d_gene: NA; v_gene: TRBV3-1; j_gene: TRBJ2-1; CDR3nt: TGTGCCAGCAGCCAGGGGGCGGACAATGAGCAGTTCTTC; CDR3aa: CASSQGADNEQFF
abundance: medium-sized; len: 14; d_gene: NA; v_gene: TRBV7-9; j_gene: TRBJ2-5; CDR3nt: TGTGCCAGCAGCATAAGACAGGACCAAGAGACCCAGTACTTC; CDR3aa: CASSIRQDQETQYF
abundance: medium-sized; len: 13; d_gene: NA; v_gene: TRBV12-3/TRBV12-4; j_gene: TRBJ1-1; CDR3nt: TGTGCCAGCAGTTTCGCGGTGAACACTGAAGCTTTCTTT; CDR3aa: CASSFAVNTEAFF
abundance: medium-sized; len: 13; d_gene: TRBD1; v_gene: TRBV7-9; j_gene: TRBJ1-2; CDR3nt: TGTGCCAGCAGCTTTTTAACAGGGGATGGCTACACCTTC; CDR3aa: CASSFLTGDGYTF
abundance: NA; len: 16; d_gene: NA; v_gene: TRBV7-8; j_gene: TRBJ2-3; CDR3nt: TGTGCCAGCAGCTCCGCGATTGGACGGGTGGCCGATACGCAGTATTTT; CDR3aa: CASSSAIGRVADTQYF
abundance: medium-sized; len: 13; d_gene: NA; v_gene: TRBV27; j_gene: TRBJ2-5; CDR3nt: TGTGCCAGCAGCTCGGCCTACCAAGAGACCCAGTACTTC; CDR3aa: CASSSAYQETQYF
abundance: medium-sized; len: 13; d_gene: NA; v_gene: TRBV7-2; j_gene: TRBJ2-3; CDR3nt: TGTGCCAGCAGCTTTCTAAACACAGATACGCAGTATTTT; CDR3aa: CASSFLNTDTQYF
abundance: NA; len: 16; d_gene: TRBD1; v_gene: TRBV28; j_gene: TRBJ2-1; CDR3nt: TGTGCCAGCAGTCCGTGGACAGGGAGGTCCTACAATGAGCAGTTCTTC; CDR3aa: CASSPWTGRSYNEQFF
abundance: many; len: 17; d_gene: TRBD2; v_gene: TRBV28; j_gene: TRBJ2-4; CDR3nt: TGTGCCAGCAGTTTGCGGGCGGGAGGGCCCGCGCGAAACATTCAGTACTTC; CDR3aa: CASSLRAGGPARNIQYF
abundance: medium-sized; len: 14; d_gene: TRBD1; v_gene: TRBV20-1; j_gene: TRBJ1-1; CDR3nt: TGCAGTGCTAGCGCCGGGACAGTGAACACTGAAGCTTTCTTT; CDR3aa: CSASAGTVNTEAFF
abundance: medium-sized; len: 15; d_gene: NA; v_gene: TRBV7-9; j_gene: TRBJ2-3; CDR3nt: TGTGCCAGCAGACCCCAGGGGGGGCAGGTAGATACGCAGTATTTT; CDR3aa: CASRPQGGQVDTQYF
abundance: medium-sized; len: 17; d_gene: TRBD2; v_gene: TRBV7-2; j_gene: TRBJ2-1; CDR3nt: TGTGCCAGCAGCTTAGCGGTAGCGGGGTTCTCCTACAATGAGCAGTTCTTC; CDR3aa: CASSLAVAGFSYNEQFF
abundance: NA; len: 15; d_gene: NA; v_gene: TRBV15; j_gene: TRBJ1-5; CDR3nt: TGTGCCACCAGCAGACACGGGGGTAGCAATCAGCCCCAGCATTTT; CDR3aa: CATSRHGGSNQPQHF
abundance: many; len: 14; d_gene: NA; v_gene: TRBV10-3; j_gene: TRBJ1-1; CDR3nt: TGTGCCATCAGTGACTACATGATGAACACTGAAGCTTTCTTT; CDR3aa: CAISDYMMNTEAFF
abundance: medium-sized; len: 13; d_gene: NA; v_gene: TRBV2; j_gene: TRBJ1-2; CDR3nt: TGTGCCAGCAGTGCGGGGTCCAACTATGGCTACACCTTC; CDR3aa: CASSAGSNYGYTF
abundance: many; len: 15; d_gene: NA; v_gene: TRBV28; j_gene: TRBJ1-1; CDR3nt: TGTGCCAGCAGTTCTAACGGGGAAGCGAACACTGAAGCTTTCTTT; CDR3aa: CASSSNGEANTEAFF
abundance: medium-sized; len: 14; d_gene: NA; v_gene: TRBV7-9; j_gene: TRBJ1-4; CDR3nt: TGTGCCAGCAGCTTACGGGGTTTAGGTGAAAAACTGTTTTTT; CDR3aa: CASSLRGLGEKLFF
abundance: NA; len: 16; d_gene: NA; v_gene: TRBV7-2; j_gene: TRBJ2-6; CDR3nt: TGTGCCGGCAGCTTGGCCGAGCCCCGCCGGGCCAACGTCCTGACTTTC; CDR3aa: CAGSLAEPRRANVLTF
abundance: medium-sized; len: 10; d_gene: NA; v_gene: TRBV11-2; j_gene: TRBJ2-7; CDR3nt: TGTGCCAGCAGCCTCTACGAGCAGTACTTC; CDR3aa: CASSLYEQYF
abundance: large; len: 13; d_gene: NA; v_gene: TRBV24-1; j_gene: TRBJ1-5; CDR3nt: TGTGCCACAAAAGGGGGGCCAAACCAGCCCCAGCATTTT; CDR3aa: CATKGGPNQPQHF
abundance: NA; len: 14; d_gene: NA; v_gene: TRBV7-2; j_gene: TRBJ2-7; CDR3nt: TGTGCCAGCAGCCCCGAGTGGGGGCCCTACGAGCAGTACTTC; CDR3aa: CASSPEWGPYEQYF
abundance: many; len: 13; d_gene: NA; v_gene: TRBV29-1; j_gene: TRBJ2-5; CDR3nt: TGCAGCGTTGATACCGGGAACCAAGAGACCCAGTACTTC; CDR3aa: CSVDTGNQETQYF
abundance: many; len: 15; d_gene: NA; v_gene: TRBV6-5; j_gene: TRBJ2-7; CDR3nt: TGTGCCAGCAGCCTCAGAGGGGGACCCTCCTACGAGCAGTACTTC; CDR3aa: CASSLRGGPSYEQYF
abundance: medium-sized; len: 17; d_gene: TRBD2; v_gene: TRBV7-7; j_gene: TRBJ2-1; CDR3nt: TGTGCCAGCAGCTTAGGGCTAGCGGGAGCTGATTACAATGAGCAGTTCTTC; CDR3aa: CASSLGLAGADYNEQFF
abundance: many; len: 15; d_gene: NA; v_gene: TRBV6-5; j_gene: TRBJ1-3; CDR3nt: TGTGCCAGCAGGCCCGCACAGGGCTCTGGAAACACCATATATTTT; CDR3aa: CASRPAQGSGNTIYF
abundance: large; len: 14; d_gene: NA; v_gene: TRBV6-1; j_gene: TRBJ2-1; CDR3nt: TGTGCCAGCAGTTCATCGATGCAGGACAATGAGCAGTTCTTC; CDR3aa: CASSSSMQDNEQFF
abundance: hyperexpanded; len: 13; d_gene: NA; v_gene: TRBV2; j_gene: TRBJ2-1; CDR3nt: TGTGCCGTAATAGGACAGATTTACAATGAGCAGTTCTTC; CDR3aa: CAVIGQIYNEQFF
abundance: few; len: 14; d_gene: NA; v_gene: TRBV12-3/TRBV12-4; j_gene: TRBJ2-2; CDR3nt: TGTGCCAGCAGTTTAAACAGGGCTGGGGGGGAGCTTTTTTTT; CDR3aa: CASSLNRAGGELFF
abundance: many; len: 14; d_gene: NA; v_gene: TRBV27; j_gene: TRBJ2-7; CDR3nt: TGTGCCAGCAGTTTGACAACTACACCCTACGAGCAGTACTTC; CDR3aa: CASSLTTTPYEQYF
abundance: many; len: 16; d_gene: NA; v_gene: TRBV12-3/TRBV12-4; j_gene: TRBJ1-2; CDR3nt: TGTGCCAGCAGTCCCCCCCGAGGGGGAGGAAACTATGGCTACACCTTC; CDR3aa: CASSPPRGGGNYGYTF
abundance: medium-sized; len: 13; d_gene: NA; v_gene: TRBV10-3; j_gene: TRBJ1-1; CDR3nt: TGTGCCATTACGGGGGGTGAGAACACTGAAGCTTTCTTT; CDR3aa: CAITGGENTEAFF
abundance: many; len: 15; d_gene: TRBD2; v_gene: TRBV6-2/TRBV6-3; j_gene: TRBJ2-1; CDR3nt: TGTGCCAGCAGTTACTCGGAGCGGGAGGGCCGATTAGAGTTCTTC; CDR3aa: CASSYSEREGRLEFF
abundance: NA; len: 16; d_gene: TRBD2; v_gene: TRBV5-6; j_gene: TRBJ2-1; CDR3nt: TGTGCCAGCAGCATTTTGACTAGCGGGAGCCACAATGAGCAGTTCTTC; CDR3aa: CASSILTSGSHNEQFF
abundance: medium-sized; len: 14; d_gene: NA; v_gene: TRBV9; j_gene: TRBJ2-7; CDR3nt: TGTGCCAGCAGCGTAGAAGGGGGTCCCTACGAGCAGTACTTC; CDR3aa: CASSVEGGPYEQYF